This entry concerns a single T cell receptor (beta chain). This CDR3 region has 15 residues. Germline CDR1 DFQATT, CDR2 SNEGSKA (reference sequence). A modified ARM-PCR protocol with three rounds of nested PCR amplified TCRbeta. A single record per CDR3 protein comes from TCRdb applying MiXCR to the multiplex PCR reads. The table records 65,000 to 90,000 distinct CDR3 sequences, around 75% of them present only once. This record belongs to a study of tumor and adjacent non-tumor tissue in lung cancer. This sample's RNA came from whole unsorted tissue. The chain has TRBV20-1 and TRBJ2-3, with D possibly TRBD1 on 5 matching bases. The closer fit of TRBJ1-5 to the DNA end suggests the J call may be wrong. The sample was lung tumor tissue. This clonotype was obtained from a woman aged 50 to 60 with non-small cell lung cancer. CDR3 sequence (DNA): TGCAATGCAAGCCCTAGCGGAGGGGTCACAGATATGCAGCATTTT. Translation: CNASPSGGVTDMQHF.